The next 8 T cell receptor beta chains were all read from a single sample in a study of neurological immune-mediated disorders (dated by TCRdb to the late 2010s). Library generation was performed with 5' RACE. This sample was sequenced with an Illumina HiSeq 2500. TCRdb passed the public sequencing reads through fastp at Q25 and MiXCR, retaining productive beta sequences. Every CDR3 protein is listed once, alongside the most common genes and DNA of its rows. The sample includes tens of thousands of distinct CDR3 sequences, with about 4% observed a single time. Approximately 2.8% of the sample comes from the top ten. Sequences were obtained from PBMCs. The receptors were sampled from a man aged 45-65 years with multiple sclerosis.

This clonotype was picked up many times. The chain is built from TRBV20-1 and TRBJ2-7; D gene unclear. The CDR3 consists of 13 residues. Germline V CDR1 and CDR2: DFQATT, SNEGSKA (reference sequence). Trimming shortened V by 0 bases and J by 5 bases, and 11 bases separated the two germline ends. The CDR3 protein is CSARDTVSHEQYF. The CDR3 coding sequence is TGCAGTGCTAGAGACACAGTAAGCCACGAGCAGTACTTC.

In this sample, this clonotype turned up many times. V and J are TRBV20-1 and TRBJ2-7, with 8 bases fitting TRBD2. Germline V gives CDR1 DFQATT, CDR2 SNEGSKA (reference sequence). With 1 base clipped from V and 6 bases from J, the junction kept 11 bases outside the gene matches. The CDR3 runs 15 residues. CDR3 in amino acids: CSARGVQREPLEQYF. CDR3 in DNA: TGCAGTGCTAGAGGAGTACAGCGGGAGCCCCTCGAGCAGTACTTC.

With respect to this clonotype: A much larger clone lies one base from this, so it may be a read error. The V call is TRBV5-1, the J call TRBJ2-7; perhaps D is TRBD1 or TRBD2 (5 bases each). V lost 1 base and J 7 bases, leaving 21 bases between the germline ends. Germline V CDR1 and CDR2: SGHRS, YFSETQ. CDR3 length: 16 residues. In nucleotides, the CDR3 is TGCGCCAGCAGCTTGCACACCAGGGCCGAGGGTAAAGAGCAGTACTTC. Its translation: CASSLHTRAEGKEQYF.

This clonotype was recorded at least ten times. This chain connects TRBV5-1 to TRBJ1-6; a weak D match, TRBD1 (5 bases). The germline gives CDR1 SGHRS, CDR2 YFSETQ. Trimming removed 4 bases from V and 0 bases from J, with 14 bases in between. The CDR3 spans 17 residues. The CDR3 nucleotides are TGCGCCAGCAGCCCGGGGACTCAGAGCTCCTATAATTCACCCCTCCACTTT. Protein sequence: CASSPGTQSSYNSPLHF. Full variable domain (missing parts from reference TRBV5-1 and TRBJ1-6): KAGVTQTPRYLIKTRGQQVTLSCSPISGHRSVSWYQQTPGQGLQFLFEYFSETQRNKGNFPGRFSGRQFSNSRSEMNVSTLELGDSALYLCASSPGTQSSYNSPLHFGNGTRLTVT.

There are many counts of this clonotype. The CDR3 spells CAISVISGGAPPGQETQYF. CDR3 DNA: TGTGCCATCAGCGTCATTAGCGGGGGGGCCCCCCCGGGTCAAGAGACCCAGTACTTC. This chain connects TRBV10-3 to TRBJ2-5; 11 bases map to TRBD2. Germline V CDR1 and CDR2: ENHRY, SYGVKD. This CDR3 has 19 residues. V trimming: 6 bases; J trimming: 2 bases; junction bases outside the gene matches: 17.

This clonotype was observed many times. The chain employs TRBV20-1 and TRBJ2-1; D might be TRBD1 or TRBD2, each matching 5 bases. This CDR3 spans 14 amino acids. Trimming removed 3 bases from V and 9 bases from J, with 18 bases in between. Germline V gene data show CDR1 as DFQATT and CDR2 as SNEGSKA (reference sequence). CDR3 nucleotide sequence: TGCAGTGCTAGGGGGGACGTGGGCTCCGTTGAGCAGTTCTTC. Amino acid sequence: CSARGDVGSVEQFF.

V usage is TRBV12-3 or TRBV12-4 and J usage is TRBJ2-7; D is unresolved. The CDR3 has 12 residues. V dropped 2 bases and J dropped 6 bases, with 8 bases sitting between them. DNA of the CDR3: TGTGCCAGCAGTTTAATTTTAGGCGAGCAGTACTTC. Translation: CASSLILGEQYF.

This clonotype has a count of ten or more. V is TRBV25-1 and J is TRBJ2-2, with a tentative D call TRBD1 (5 bases). This CDR3 has 13 residues. V dropped 6 bases and J dropped 4 bases, with 9 bases sitting between them. Germline V gives CDR1 MGHDK, CDR2 SYGVNS. CDR3 region: CASSGTGTGELFF. The DNA for the CDR3 is TGTGCCAGCAGCGGAACAGGCACCGGGGAGCTGTTTTTT.